This T cell receptor (beta chain) derives from a study of vaccination effects on CD4 cells after COVID-19. This table comes from immunoSEQ multiplex PCR, and its TCRdb copy is limited to in-frame clones, with some not included. Of around 25,000 clones in the sample, 76% were seen once. This clone was found once. Its antigen is undetermined. CD4+ T cells specific for antigen were expanded with viral peptide pools by the ViraFEST assay before sequencing. After around ten days in culture, the CD4+ T cells were isolated. Negative nucleocapsid antibody tests before and after vaccination confirmed no previous SARS-CoV-2 infection. The germline V gene has CDR1 MNHEY and CDR2 SVGAGI. This CDR3 region has 13 residues. Trimming removed 8 bases from V and 5 bases from J; junction bases left unmatched: 8.

Here the sequenced sample was CD4+ T cells from PBMCs cultured with HCoV-NL63 spike peptides, taken before COVID-19 vaccination. This TCR derives from a human donor who received a COVID-19 vaccine. The chain is built from TRBV6-5 and TRBJ2-5, with 7 bases identical to TRBD2. The CDR3 DNA reads TGTGCCAGCGCAAGGGACTATGAGGAGACCCAGTACTTC. It encodes CASARDYEETQYF.